Below, 29 T cell receptor beta chains from the same sample are listed, as sequenced in a study of blood T cell repertoires in COVID-19. Assay used: immunoSEQ multiplex PCR; TCRdb lists only in-frame clones, some missing. The top ten clones hold about 7% of a sample with about 350,000 clones, less than 90% of them seen once. Sequencing was done on a sample of peripheral blood. These receptors were taken from a woman between 55 and 75 years old with COVID-19, enrolled during active disease.

In regard to this clone: Distinct nucleotide sequences in the sample also encode this CDR3. The CDR3 nucleotides read TGTGCCAGCAGCTTAGGGACAGCAAACACTGAAGCTTTCTTT. As protein: CASSLGTANTEAFF. V usage is TRBV7-9 and J usage is TRBJ1-1, with a tentative D call TRBD1 (6 bases). CDR1 is SEHNR and CDR2 is FQNEAQ in the germline V gene (reference sequence). With 1 base removed from V and 2 bases from J, the gap between germline ends came to 8 bases. There are 14 residues in the CDR3.

This rearrangement joins TRBV4-1 to TRBJ2-5; 13 bases line up with TRBD2. Germline V gives CDR1 MGHRA, CDR2 YSYEKL. With 0 bases clipped from V and 0 bases from J, the junction kept 7 bases outside the gene matches. The CDR3 is 19 amino acids. Written as DNA, the CDR3 is TGCGCCAGCAGCCAAGATATGGGACTAGCGGGGAAGTACCAAGAGACCCAGTACTTC. Amino acid sequence: CASSQDMGLAGKYQETQYF.

The CDR3 protein is CASSLFLDRVAHF. CDR3 coding DNA: TGTGCCAGCAGCCTTTTCCTAGACCGGGTGGCGCATTTT. The chain has TRBV14 and TRBJ1-5; D gene uncertain. The V end lost 4 bases, the J end lost 15 bases, and 19 bases lay between the germline ends. Germline loops: CDR1 SGHDN, CDR2 FVKESK. The CDR3 covers 13 residues.

This clone has more than one count but fewer than ten. The V call is TRBV2, the J call TRBJ1-2, with D hard to call. The CDR3 spans 12 residues. CDR1 is SNHLY, CDR2 FYNNEI, per germline. Deletions cut 5 bases from V and 4 bases from J, with 8 bases between. The CDR3 sequence: CASSPNSYGYTF. CDR3 sequence (DNA): TGTGCCAGCAGTCCTAACTCCTATGGCTACACCTTC. Filled out from reference TRBV2 and TRBJ1-2, the complete variable domain reads EPEVTQTPSHQVTQMGQEVILRCVPISNHLYFYWYRQILGQKVEFLVSFYNNEISEKSEIFDDQFSVERPDGSNFTLKIRSTKLEDSAMYFCASSPNSYGYTFGSGTRLTVV.

The chain couples TRBV7-2 to TRBJ2-5; 8 bases align to TRBD1. Losses at the gene ends were 5 bases for V and 1 base for J; bases not matched to a gene: 15. The CDR3 extends over 18 amino acids. Germline CDR1 reads SGHTA; CDR2 reads FQGNSA. CDR3 protein: CASSRPVGDRSSQETQYF. Here the CDR3 DNA reads TGTGCCAGCAGCAGGCCCGTTGGGGACAGGAGCTCCCAAGAGACCCAGTACTTC.

The chain couples TRBV30 to TRBJ1-2; D unresolved. The V gene's germline CDR1 is GTSNPN and CDR2 SVGIG (reference sequence). The CDR3 length is 15 residues. Trimming stripped 3 bases from V and 0 bases from J, with 14 bases between. This chain's CDR3 is CAWSHDPLANYGYTF. CDR3 sequence (DNA): TGTGCCTGGAGCCATGACCCACTAGCTAACTATGGCTACACCTTC.

The V call is TRBV6-2 or TRBV6-3, the J call TRBJ2-2; a weak D match, TRBD2 (6 bases). The germline V gene has CDR1 MNHEY and CDR2 SVGEGT. CDR3 length: 15 amino acids. V shed 5 bases and J shed 4 bases, with 14 bases lying between them. DNA of the CDR3: TGTGCCAGCAGTCGGAATAGCGGAATCACCGGGGAGCTGTTTTTT. Its protein product is CASSRNSGITGELFF.

The chain uses TRBV7-8 and TRBJ1-5; no reliable D call. This CDR3 has 13 residues. Germline V gene sequence: CDR1 SGHVS, CDR2 FQNEAQ. V lost 5 bases and J lost 3, with 8 bases in between. CDR3 residues: CASSATVNQPQHF. As DNA, the CDR3 is TGTGCCAGCAGCGCCACAGTCAATCAGCCCCAGCATTTT.

The chain combines TRBV11-3 with TRBJ2-2, with 8 nucleotides matching TRBD2. Per the germline V gene, CDR1 is SGHNT and CDR2 is YENEEA. V lost 4 bases to trimming and J lost 4 bases; unmatched junction nucleotides: 11. This CDR3 spans 17 amino acids. CDR3 in amino acids: CASSSEWVAGSTGELFF. The CDR3 DNA is TGTGCCAGCAGCTCCGAATGGGTAGCGGGGAGCACCGGGGAGCTGTTTTTT.

This clone was picked up one time. The chain has TRBV18 and TRBJ2-5, with unresolved D. The germline V gene encodes CDR1 KGHSH and CDR2 LQKENI. Trimming cost V 2 bases and J 5 bases, with 9 bases left between them. This CDR3 contains 13 residues. CDR3 sequence: CASSPARYETQYF. The CDR3 nucleotides read TGTGCCAGCTCACCAGCGAGATATGAGACCCAGTACTTC. Full variable domain (outside the CDR3, taken from reference TRBV18 and TRBJ2-5): NAGVMQNPRHLVRRRGQEARLRCSPMKGHSHVYWYRQLPEEGLKFMVYLQKENIIDESGMPKERFSAEFPKEGPSILRIQQVVRGDSAAYFCASSPARYETQYFGPGTRLLVL.

This clone has only one observation. This rearrangement joins TRBV18 to TRBJ2-7; D is perhaps TRBD2 (5 bases). The CDR3 runs to 13 residues. Germline loops: CDR1 KGHSH, CDR2 LQKENI. V was trimmed by 3 bases and J by 1 base, leaving 7 bases between them. The CDR3 loop reads CASSPRGSYEQYF. CDR3 bases: TGTGCCAGCTCACCCCGAGGGTCCTACGAGCAGTACTTC.

This clone was counted once. CDR3 coding DNA: TGTGCCAGCAGCCCCAAGACTAGCGGGGGGGCCTTTCTGCCAGAGACCCAGTACTTC. Its protein is CASSPKTSGGAFLPETQYF. The chain joins TRBV9 to TRBJ2-5; 14 nucleotides agree with TRBD2. The CDR3 loop spans 19 amino acids. Germline V CDR1 and CDR2: SGDLS, YYNGEE. V lost 4 bases and J lost 4; bases outside the gene matches: 15.

This clone occurred once. The V and J genes are TRBV7-9 and TRBJ2-2, with D possibly matching TRBD1 (5 bases). This CDR3 has 13 residues. Looked up from germline, CDR1 is SEHNR and CDR2 is FQNEAQ (reference sequence). Trimming took 3 bases from V and 6 from J, leaving 8 bases between them. The CDR3 nucleotides read TGTGCCAGCAGCTTGACAGTAGCCGGGGAGCTGTTTTTT. It specifies CASSLTVAGELFF. The whole variable domain, filled in from reference TRBV7-9 and TRBJ2-2, reads DTGVSQNPRHKITKRGQNVTFRCDPISEHNRLYWYRQTLGQGPEFLTYFQNEAQLEKSRLLSDRFSAERPKGSFSTLEIQRTEQGDSAMYLCASSLTVAGELFFGEGSRLTVL.

This chain joins TRBV19 and TRBJ1-1, with TRBD1 as a possible D gene (6 bases). The germline gives CDR1 LNHDA, CDR2 SQIVND (reference sequence). Trimming took 5 bases from V and 8 from J, leaving 12 bases between them. The CDR3 extends over 12 amino acids. The CDR3 bases are TGTGCCAGTAGTTTCGTTGGGGGCGAAGCTTTCTTT. Its protein product is CASSFVGGEAFF.

In this sample, this clone turned up once. J is TRBJ1-1 and V is TRBV5-5; no firm D call. The CDR3 has 13 residues. V dropped 6 bases and J dropped 4 bases, with 13 bases sitting between them. Germline assignment: CDR1 SGHKS and CDR2 YYEKEE (reference sequence). The chain's CDR3 is CASTRSGSTEAFF. As DNA, the CDR3 is TGTGCCAGCACCCGATCTGGTAGCACTGAAGCTTTCTTT.

The V gene is TRBV9, the J gene TRBJ2-7, with D perhaps matching TRBD1 (5 bases). The CDR3 contains 13 residues. Germline CDR1 SGDLS, CDR2 YYNGEE. Trimming removed 3 bases from V and 5 bases from J, with 12 bases in between. CDR3 residues: CASSGYQGHEQYF. In nucleotides, the CDR3 is TGTGCCAGCAGCGGTTACCAGGGCCACGAGCAGTACTTC.

This clone was detected only once. This sequence joins TRBV10-3 and TRBJ2-2, with TRBD1 matching 7 bases. With V trimmed by 4 bases and J by 4 bases, 3 bases remained unmatched. Germline CDR1 is ENHRY and CDR2 is SYGVKD. The CDR3 contains 14 residues. CDR3 nucleotides: TGTGCCATCAGTGCGGGGACAGTCACCGGGGAGCTGTTTTTT. This codes for CAISAGTVTGELFF.

This chain links TRBV4-2 with TRBJ2-4; TRBD2 aligns across 12 bases. J lost 1 base, V lost 0 bases, and 7 bases had no gene match. The CDR3 totals 19 residues. Germline V gene data show CDR1 as LGHNA and CDR2 as YNFKEQ. CDR3 sequence (DNA): TGTGCCAGCAGCCAAGATCCTAGCGGGGGGGCCTCGGCCAAAAACATTCAGTACTTC. Its translation is CASSQDPSGGASAKNIQYF.

V and J are TRBV30 and TRBJ2-7; 8 bases are shared with TRBD2. The CDR3 sequence is 15 residues long. The V and J ends lost 2 bases and 7 bases, in that order; junction bases with no gene match: 13. Germline V gene lookup returns CDR1 GTSNPN and CDR2 SVGIG (reference sequence). CDR3 in DNA: TGTGCCTGGAGTAGTGCGGGGGGACTCTCGGCGGAGCAGTACTTC. It encodes CAWSSAGGLSAEQYF.

The CDR3 protein is CASSLGSTGGTDEQFF. CDR3 DNA: TGTGCCAGCAGCCTGGGCTCGACAGGGGGAACCGATGAGCAGTTCTTC. This chain links TRBV7-3 with TRBJ2-1; 9 bases agree with TRBD1. There are 16 residues in the CDR3. CDR1 is SGHTA, CDR2 FQGTGA, per germline. With 5 bases clipped from V and 8 bases from J, the junction kept 13 bases outside the gene matches.

This clone was seen once. The chain combines TRBV6-5 with TRBJ1-1, with D possibly TRBD1 on 5 matching bases. Trimming took off 4 bases at V and 6 bases at J, with 15 bases between the two ends. In germline, CDR1 is MNHEY, CDR2 SVGAGI. The CDR3 runs 14 residues. This CDR3 is CASSWGSGVAEAFF. The CDR3 nucleotides read TGTGCCAGCAGTTGGGGATCGGGGGTCGCTGAAGCTTTCTTT.

The chain recombines TRBV11-2 with TRBJ2-1, with 10 bases lining up with TRBD1. V was pared by 1 base and J by 5 bases, with 11 bases of the junction left unmatched. The germline gives CDR1 SGHAT, CDR2 FQNNGV. The CDR3 consists of 18 residues. The CDR3 sequence: CASSLGRDRGTINNEQFF. For the CDR3, the DNA is TGTGCCAGCAGCTTAGGCCGGGACAGGGGTACCATAAACAATGAGCAGTTCTTC.

The chain has TRBV5-4 and TRBJ1-2, with 10 bases lining up with TRBD1. The CDR3 extends over 14 amino acids. CDR1 is SGHNT and CDR2 is YYREEE in the germline V gene (reference sequence). The V gene end was trimmed by 5 bases and the J gene end by 3 bases; junction bases not matched to a gene: 4. The CDR3 spells CASSRQGAHYGYTF. CDR3 nucleotide sequence: TGTGCCAGCAGTCGACAGGGGGCCCACTATGGCTACACCTTC.

The chain employs TRBV7-3 and TRBJ2-3; TRBD2 matches at 9 bases. CDR3 length equals 16 residues. V shed 4 bases, J shed 4 bases, and the junction held 9 bases outside the gene matches. Per germline, CDR1 SGHTA and CDR2 FQGTGA. The DNA for the CDR3 is TGTGCCAGCAGCTCTTACGCGGGGGGGACTCCAGATACGCAGTATTTT. Its translation is CASSSYAGGTPDTQYF. Together with reference TRBV7-3 and TRBJ2-3, the CDR3 gives the full variable domain: GAGVSQTPSNKVTEKGKYVELRCDPISGHTALYWYRQSLGQGPEFLIYFQGTGAADDSGLPNDRFFAVRPEGSVSTLKIQRTERGDSAVYLCASSSYAGGTPDTQYFGPGTRLTVL.

This chain links TRBV11-3 with TRBJ2-7; a weak D match, TRBD1 (5 bases). Germline CDR1 and CDR2: SGHNT and YENEEA. V lost 1 base and J lost 2, with 12 bases in between. CDR3 length: 15 residues. The CDR3 loop is CASSLVAGSTYEQYF. DNA for the CDR3: TGTGCCAGCAGCTTAGTGGCAGGGTCCACCTACGAGCAGTACTTC.

The V gene is TRBV6-2 or TRBV6-3, the J gene TRBJ1-5; possible D gene TRBD1, 6 bases. Trimming left V 6 bases short and J 2 bases short, with 11 bases between. Per germline, CDR1 MNHEY and CDR2 SVGEGT. The CDR3 has 14 residues. CDR3 sequence reads: CASSLRTGNQPQHF. CDR3 nucleotide sequence: TGTGCCAGCAGCCTCAGGACAGGCAATCAGCCCCAGCATTTT.

The chain links TRBV7-2 to TRBJ1-1, with TRBD1 matching over 8 bases. CDR1 and CDR2 from the germline V gene are SGHTA and FQGNSA. V dropped 4 bases and J dropped 3; count of bases not matched to a gene: 7. The CDR3 covers 15 residues. CDR3 DNA sequence: TGTGCCAGCAGCTCTGCCCCAGGGGGCTACACTGAAGCTTTCTTT. Translating gives CASSSAPGGYTEAFF.

The V and J genes are TRBV10-3 and TRBJ2-7, with 9 bases aligning to TRBD2. The CDR3 length is 14 residues. From germline, CDR1 is ENHRY and CDR2 SYGVKD. The ends lost 4 bases at V and 4 bases at J; junction bases unmatched: 5. The CDR3 nucleotides are TGTGCCATCAGTGCGGCGGGGGGGCCTTACGAGCAGTACTTC. It translates to CAISAAGGPYEQYF.

V is TRBV5-8 and J is TRBJ2-7; 7 positions agree with TRBD1. V was clipped by 4 bases and J by 5 bases; unmatched bases: 15. Germline V gene sequence: CDR1 SGHTS, CDR2 YDEGEE. The CDR3 has 16 amino acids. Here the CDR3 DNA reads TGTGCCAGCAGCCCAGAAGAAATTAGACAGGGAAACGAGCAGTACTTC. Protein product: CASSPEEIRQGNEQYF.